Reported below is one T cell receptor beta chain. The table came from immunoSEQ multiplex PCR; TCRdb's copy has only in-frame clones and leaves some out. The top ten clones hold about 2.1% of a sample with about 480,000 clones, 70% to 90% of them seen once. The CDR3 loop spans 14 amino acids. The J segment lost 7 bases and the V segment lost 4 bases, leaving 7 bases of the junction unmatched. Per germline, CDR1 PRHDT and CDR2 FYEKMQ (reference sequence). The entry originates in a study of blood T cell repertoires in COVID-19. Study-level background: COVID-19 samples, acute and convalescent, were from the United States, Italy and Spain. The analysed material was cDNA or gDNA that came from T cells, B-cell-depleted T cells, or PBMCs.

All enrollees were about 18 to 89 years old and from under 25 US areas. Sequences were obtained from PBMCs or T cells enriched from blood (not recorded which). This TCR derives from a woman between 18 and 29 years old with acute COVID-19. The chain has TRBV13 and TRBJ2-1, with TRBD2 matching over 7 bases. The CDR3 region is CASSWAGGLNEQFF. The CDR3 DNA follows: TGTGCCAGCAGCTGGGCCGGGGGGTTGAATGAGCAGTTCTTC.